The next 15 T cell receptor beta chains were all read from a single sample in a study of CD8+CD57+ T cells in acquired aplastic anemia. Whoever was chosen for sequencing had shown CD8+CD57+ cell expansion by flow cytometry. Researchers used genomic DNA as the template to profile TCR beta VDJ and CDR3. TCRdb re-called the reads with MiXCR, one entry per CDR3 protein. Of some 170,000 distinct CDR3 sequences listed, around half were seen once; the top ten hold 1.1%. The sample taken for sequencing was sorted CD4+, CD8+, or CD8+CD57+ T cells (not recorded which) from PBMCs. These receptors were taken from a human donor with aplastic anemia.

The V call is TRBV10-3, the J call TRBJ1-1, with TRBD1 identical over 7 bases. V was clipped by 5 bases and J by 1 base; unmatched bases: 13. This CDR3 has 17 amino acids. The germline V gene encodes CDR1 ENHRY and CDR2 SYGVKD. The CDR3 nucleotides are TGTGCCATCAGTCCAGCCACAGGGGAGGTGGAGAACACTGAAGCTTTCTTT. As protein: CAISPATGEVENTEAFF.

As to this clonotype: This CDR3 is missing its conserved last phenylalanine or tryptophan, likely due to a read error. CDR3 in amino acids: CASSSRTRSGTEAFS. CDR3 in DNA: TGCGCCAGCAGTTCGCGAACACGGTCGGGCACTGAAGCTTTCTCT. The chain joins TRBV2 to TRBJ1-1; D remains ambiguous. The CDR3 runs to 15 residues. Per germline, CDR1 SNHLY and CDR2 FYNNEI.

This clonotype was observed many times. The V and J genes are TRBV6-1 and TRBJ1-2; D is uncertain. This CDR3 region has 14 residues. V shed 4 bases and J shed 3 bases, with 12 bases lying between them. CDR1 MNHNS and CDR2 SASEGT come from the germline V gene. The CDR3 DNA reads as TGTGCCAGCAGTGTGGTTAGGACGGACTATGGCTACACCTTC. Translating gives CASSVVRTDYGYTF.

The rearrangement joins TRBV10-3 to TRBJ2-1; TRBD2 matches at 8 bases. CDR1 and CDR2 (germline): ENHRY, SYGVKD. V gave up 9 bases and J gave up 6 bases; unmatched junction bases: 7. The CDR3 runs to 13 residues. In nucleotides, the CDR3 is TGTGCCATTAGCCTAGCGGGTGGCAATGAGCAGTTCTTC. It specifies CAISLAGGNEQFF.

The CDR3 DNA follows: TGCGCCAGCAGCTTGGGCCAAGGGGTGGCAGATACGCAGTATTTT. It encodes CASSLGQGVADTQYF. The rearrangement uses TRBV5-1 and TRBJ2-3; a possible D gene is TRBD1 (5 bases). V lost 0 bases to trimming and J lost 4 bases, with 12 bases between them. From germline, CDR1 is SGHRS and CDR2 YFSETQ. This CDR3 region has 15 residues. The full variable domain, with the rest looked up from reference TRBV5-1 and TRBJ2-3, is KAGVTQTPRYLIKTRGQQVTLSCSPISGHRSVSWYQQTPGQGLQFLFEYFSETQRNKGNFPGRFSGRQFSNSRSEMNVSTLELGDSALYLCASSLGQGVADTQYFGPGTRLTVL.

There are many counts of this clonotype. The chain joins TRBV7-6 to TRBJ2-5; 15 nucleotides match TRBD2. The CDR3 has 20 residues. With V trimmed by 1 base and J by 2 bases, 11 bases remained unmatched. Germline lookup yields CDR1 SGHVS and CDR2 FNYEAQ. CDR3 in amino acids: CASSLVRTSGGAVLQETQYF. The CDR3 nucleotides read TGTGCCAGCAGCTTAGTAAGGACTAGCGGGGGGGCCGTCTTACAAGAGACCCAGTACTTC.

The chain is built from TRBV10-3 and TRBJ2-2; 8 nucleotides match TRBD1. The CDR3 loop spans 16 amino acids. Germline V gene sequence: CDR1 ENHRY, CDR2 SYGVKD. Losses at the gene ends were 4 bases for V and 5 bases for J; bases not matched to a gene: 9. In nucleotides, the CDR3 is TGTGCCATCAGTGTTGACAGGGGCGGTGGAACCGGGGAGCTGTTTTTT. This sequence encodes CAISVDRGGGTGELFF.

This clonotype was picked up many times. The chain combines TRBV3-1 with TRBJ2-5; 9 bases align to TRBD1. After removal of 1 base from V and 2 bases from J, the junction contained 5 bases not matched to a gene. Germline-derived CDR1 and CDR2 are LGHDT and YNNKEL (reference sequence). CDR3 length equals 16 residues. The CDR3 bases are TGTGCCAGCAGCCAAGCGGGACAGGGATGGCAAGAGACCCAGTACTTC. Its translation: CASSQAGQGWQETQYF.

The V gene is TRBV20-1, the J gene TRBJ1-2; D is unclear. The CDR3 runs to 13 residues. Germline lookup yields CDR1 DFQATT and CDR2 SNEGSKA (reference sequence). Trimming stripped 3 bases from V and 3 bases from J, with 11 bases between. As DNA, the CDR3 is TGCAGTGCTAGTAGCCAGAAAGACTATGGCTACACCTTC. Residues: CSASSQKDYGYTF.

In its sample, this clonotype was seen many times. The J gene is TRBJ2-1, the V gene TRBV2, with 11 bases aligning to TRBD2. The germline CDR1 and CDR2 sequences are SNHLY and FYNNEI. The CDR3 has 15 residues. V trimming: 3 bases; J trimming: 5 bases; junction bases outside the gene matches: 3. The CDR3 reads CASSDGTSGNNEQFF. In DNA, the CDR3 is TGTGCCAGCAGTGACGGGACTAGCGGTAACAATGAGCAGTTCTTC.

This clonotype was counted a few times. Given a much more abundant clone one base away, this may be a read error. V usage is TRBV5-1 and J usage is TRBJ1-4; 9 nucleotides align to TRBD1. Germline-derived CDR1 and CDR2 are SGHRS and YFSETQ. Trimming took 3 bases from V and 6 from J; bases not matched to a gene: 6. This CDR3 contains 15 residues. In nucleotides, the CDR3 is TGCGCCAGCAGCTCAGAGGGACAGGGCGATGAAAAACTGTTTTTT. Translating it yields CASSSEGQGDEKLFF. Using reference TRBV5-1 and TRBJ1-4 for the parts outside the CDR3, the full variable domain is KAGVTQTPRYLIKTRGQQVTLSCSPISGHRSVSWYQQTPGQGLQFLFEYFSETQRNKGNFPGRFSGRQFSNSRSEMNVSTLELGDSALYLCASSSEGQGDEKLFFGSGTQLSVL.

The table lists this clonotype with many counts. The chain combines TRBV6-1 with TRBJ1-4, with 8 bases that match TRBD1. The J segment lost 7 bases and the V segment lost 7 bases, leaving 8 bases of the junction unmatched. This CDR3 is built from 14 residues. Germline CDR1 and CDR2: MNHNS and SASEGT. The CDR3 here is CASTRTGSSEKLFF. The CDR3 DNA reads TGTGCCAGCACCAGGACAGGGTCGAGTGAAAAACTGTTTTTT.

This clonotype occurred many times. The rearrangement uses TRBV20-1 and TRBJ2-5; 9 nucleotides align to TRBD1. The germline CDR1 and CDR2 sequences are DFQATT and SNEGSKA (reference sequence). Unmatched junction bases numbered 15, after V lost 0 bases and J lost 7 bases. The CDR3 totals 17 residues. Here the CDR3 reads CSARDRNRGPWGVTQYF. CDR3 nucleotide sequence: TGCAGTGCTAGAGATCGCAACAGGGGGCCTTGGGGGGTGACCCAGTACTTC.

This clonotype was recorded at least ten times. The chain is built from TRBV5-1 and TRBJ2-6; TRBD1 might be the D (6 bases). The CDR3 consists of 16 residues. V was cut by 2 bases and J by 2 bases, with 11 bases left in between. Germline V gene data show CDR1 as SGHRS and CDR2 as YFSETQ. CDR3 nucleotide sequence: TGCGCCAGCAGCTTCCAAACAGGGCCTGGGGCCAACGTCCTGACTTTC. Protein product: CASSFQTGPGANVLTF.

The chain is built from TRBV10-2 and TRBJ1-2; tentatively, D is TRBD1 (6 bases). The ends were cut back, 4 bases at V and 6 bases at J, with 12 bases in the middle. Germline CDR1 is WSHSY and CDR2 is SAAADI. The CDR3 totals 13 residues. The CDR3 nucleotides read TGCGCCAGCAGTGCTCTCAGGGGCGATGGCTACACCTTC. Amino acids: CASSALRGDGYTF.